This TCR beta chain is drawn from a study of T cell repertoires in cytomegalovirus infection. Study-level information: A matching HLA type, together with CMV infection, was signaled by public TCR beta signatures. Study-wide results and caveats: Totalled public TCR beta family frequency picked out people who carried CMV plus the relevant HLA. Within the response measured ex vivo, HLA-C-restricted CMV-specific TCR beta clonotypes were dominant.

As concerns this clonotype: The antigen remains unidentified.

The trim removed 4 bases at V and 5 bases at J, leaving 10 bases unmatched. The CDR3 is 15 residues long. CDR1 is SGHNT and CDR2 is YYREEE in the germline V gene (reference sequence). Each CDR3 protein is one row after TCRdb ran MiXCR on the reads. The profile covers fewer than 300,000 distinct CDR3 sequences, with about a quarter appearing a single time and roughly 14% taken by the ten largest. The rearrangement links TRBV5-4 to TRBJ2-5; TRBD2 matches 8 bases. The sequence derives from a human donor in good health (CMV status not recorded). Some clones in this sample may be carry-over from other donors' samples. Sequenced input: PBMCs. The CDR3 region has the DNA TGTGCCAGCAGCCCCGTGAGCGGGAGTGCGGAGACCCAGTACTTC. Its translation: CASSPVSGSAETQYF. The full variable domain, rest sourced from reference TRBV5-4 and TRBJ2-5, is ETGVTQSPTHLIKTRGQQVTLRCSSQSGHNTVSWYQQALGQGPQFIFQYYREEENGRGNFPPRFSGLQFPNYSSELNVNALELDDSALYLCASSPVSGSAETQYFGPGTRLLVL.